One and the same sample provided the 20 T cell receptor beta chains below, sequenced in a study of post-analysis software for immune sequencing data. No antigen is known for these receptors. General study findings and limits: Higher frequency in patients than in controls was seen for roughly five TRBV segments, with TRBV5-6, TRBV5-1 and TRBV20-1 among them.

Built from TCR beta cDNA, the libraries had unique molecular identifiers in them. TCRdb used MiXCR to reprocess the PCR reads, holding one entry per CDR3 protein. The sample holds about 820,000 distinct CDR3 sequences, approximately 57% seen once. The specimen was blood. These receptors all stem from a girl aged 5-17 years with multiple sclerosis.

Only one count was recorded for this clonotype. The V call is TRBV6-1, the J call TRBJ1-1; D is undetermined. CDR1 MNHNS and CDR2 SASEGT come from the germline V gene. Trimming removed 1 base at V and 6 bases at J, with 9 bases between. This CDR3 contains 13 residues. For the CDR3, the DNA is TGTGCCAGCAGTGAAGTCTGGTCCGCTGAAGCTTTCTTT. Translated: CASSEVWSAEAFF.

In its sample, this clonotype was seen a few times. The rearrangement links TRBV21-1 to TRBJ2-5; TRBD1, as called in the table, went unchecked against the DNA. TRBV21-1 is marked as a pseudogene. The CDR3 sequence is 16 residues long. CDR3 protein: CASSKEGGGAWETQYF. For the CDR3, the DNA is TGTGCCAGCAGCAAAGAAGGAGGGGGCGCTTGGGAGACCCAGTACTTC.

This clonotype was counted a few times. This chain connects TRBV6-6 to TRBJ1-1, with TRBD1 matching over 8 bases. The CDR3 loop spans 15 amino acids. Germline V lookup: CDR1 MNHNY, CDR2 SVGAGI (reference sequence). V trimming: 5 bases; J trimming: 4 bases; junction bases outside the gene matches: 9. In DNA form, the CDR3 reads TGTGCCAGCAGTCAGCGCAGGGGGCTGGTCACTGAAGCTTTCTTT. Translating gives CASSQRRGLVTEAFF.

CDR3 sequence: CSLGAPDGYTF. Here the CDR3 DNA reads TGCAGCCTCGGGGCTCCAGACGGCTACACCTTC. The chain employs TRBV29-1 and TRBJ1-2, with a possible D match to TRBD1 (5 bases). The germline V gene has CDR1 SQVTM and CDR2 ANQGSEA. V lost 8 bases, J lost 8 bases, and 15 bases lay in between. The CDR3 length is 11 residues.

The CDR3 sequence is CSVEFPAFGETQYF. The CDR3 DNA reads TGCAGCGTTGAGTTCCCAGCCTTCGGAGAGACCCAGTACTTC. V gene TRBV29-1 combines with J gene TRBJ2-7; D gene unclear. Judging by the DNA end, TRBJ2-5 fits better; the J call may be wrong. Germline CDR1 SQVTM, CDR2 ANQGSEA. The CDR3 spans 14 residues.

J is TRBJ2-3 and V is TRBV12-3 or TRBV12-4, with TRBD1 matching 9 bases. The CDR3 runs 15 residues. J was trimmed by 9 bases and V by 6 bases; bases with no gene match: 13. The CDR3 nucleotides are TGTGCCAGCAGGTTGACAGGGGGGTTAGGATGGACGCAGTATTTT. Translation gives CASRLTGGLGWTQYF.

This clonotype was found a few times. The rearrangement uses TRBV3-1 and TRBJ1-6; D unresolved. The CDR3 consists of 14 residues. Germline assignment: CDR1 LGHDT and CDR2 YNNKEL (reference sequence). V lost 1 base to trimming and J lost 7 bases, with 8 bases between them. In DNA form, the CDR3 reads TGTGCCAGCAGCCAAGCTCGCGTGAATTCACCCCTCCACTTT. Protein sequence: CASSQARVNSPLHF.

The table lists this clonotype with a few counts. The V and J genes are TRBV6-5 and TRBJ1-2; D unclear. Germline assignment: CDR1 MNHEY and CDR2 SVGAGI. V lost 6 bases and J 2 bases, leaving 10 bases between the germline ends. The CDR3 spans 13 residues. The CDR3 coding sequence is TGTGCCAGCAGGGACGGACGGAACTATGGCTACACCTTC. It is translated as CASRDGRNYGYTF.

This clonotype was counted between two and nine times. The chain couples TRBV7-2 to TRBJ2-7; D is undetermined. Germline CDR1 SGHTA, CDR2 FQGNSA. The length of the CDR3 is 14 residues. Trimming took 5 bases from V and 3 from J, leaving 14 bases between them. CDR3 residues: CASSPGRNDYEQYF. The DNA of the CDR3 is TGTGCCAGCAGCCCTGGTCGGAACGACTACGAGCAGTACTTC.

The gene calls are TRBV6-5 and TRBJ2-3; unclear D gene. CDR3 length: 15 residues. Per the germline V gene, CDR1 is MNHEY and CDR2 is SVGAGI. With 0 bases removed from V and 2 bases from J, the gap between germline ends came to 9 bases. The CDR3 region is CASSYSKYSTDTQYF. The CDR3 DNA reads TGTGCCAGCAGTTACTCGAAGTACTCCACAGATACGCAGTATTTT.

The V call is TRBV5-5, the J call TRBJ2-7; D not certain. CDR1 is SGHKS, CDR2 YYEKEE, per germline (reference sequence). This CDR3 is built from 15 residues. Trimming removed 1 base from V and 0 bases from J, with 11 bases in between. CDR3 region: CASSLLPGFSYEQYF. CDR3 DNA: TGTGCCAGCAGCTTGCTACCAGGATTCTCCTACGAGCAGTACTTC.

This clonotype was detected only a few times. The J gene is TRBJ2-1, the V gene TRBV28, with 7 positions matching TRBD2. V was clipped by 1 base and J by 8 bases; unmatched bases: 11. CDR1 is MDHEN, CDR2 SYDVKM, per germline. This CDR3 is built from 16 residues. CDR3: CASSLSGREKPHEQFF. The CDR3 DNA reads as TGTGCCAGCAGTTTATCGGGGCGGGAGAAGCCCCATGAGCAGTTCTTC.

This clonotype has more than one count but fewer than ten. The chain links TRBV14 to TRBJ2-3; no definite D call. V lost 1 base and J lost 2, with 7 bases in between. The CDR3 extends over 14 amino acids. CDR1 SGHDN and CDR2 FVKESK come from the germline V gene. CDR3 protein: CASSQVPSTDTQYF. DNA for the CDR3: TGTGCCAGCAGCCAAGTCCCGTCCACAGATACGCAGTATTTT. The variable domain in full, completed from reference TRBV14 and TRBJ2-3, reads EAGVTQFPSHSVIEKGQTVTLRCDPISGHDNLYWYRRVMGKEIKFLLHFVKESKQDESGMPNNRFLAERTGGTYSTLKVQPAELEDSGVYFCASSQVPSTDTQYFGPGTRLTVL.

This rearrangement joins TRBV5-1 to TRBJ2-5; no firm D call. V lost 0 bases to trimming and J lost 5 bases, with 11 bases between them. The CDR3 consists of 14 residues. Germline loops: CDR1 SGHRS, CDR2 YFSETQ. For the CDR3, the DNA is TGCGCCAGCAGCTTGGGTAGCCAAGGGGAGACCCAGTACTTC. This translates into CASSLGSQGETQYF.

This sequence joins TRBV6-5 and TRBJ1-6; D is ambiguous. V lost 0 bases and J 13 bases, leaving 13 bases between the germline ends. The CDR3 has 14 residues. Germline CDR1 is MNHEY and CDR2 is SVGAGI. The CDR3 coding sequence is TGTGCCAGCAGTTACTCTGGGGATTCGCTCCCCCTCCACTTT. Its protein is CASSYSGDSLPLHF.

The chain couples TRBV29-1 to TRBJ2-7, with D maybe TRBD1 (6 bases). This CDR3 has 13 residues. Trimming left V 2 bases short and J 6 bases short, with 14 bases between. The germline V gene has CDR1 SQVTM and CDR2 ANQGSEA. CDR3 amino acids: CSVETLQGFEQYF. CDR3 coding DNA: TGCAGCGTTGAAACCCTACAGGGATTCGAGCAGTACTTC.

V gene TRBV4-1 combines with J gene TRBJ2-3, with TRBD2 identical over 9 bases. The ends lost 1 base at V and 3 bases at J; junction bases unmatched: 5. The CDR3 sequence is 16 residues long. CDR1 and CDR2 (germline): MGHRA, YSYEKL. In DNA, the CDR3 is TGCGCCAGCAGCCAAGCAGGCGGGGGGGCAACAGATACGCAGTATTTT. This translates into CASSQAGGGATDTQYF.

V is TRBV20-1 and J is TRBJ2-7; no firm D call. CDR3 length: 15 amino acids. V shed 5 bases and J shed 0 bases, with 17 bases lying between them. CDR1 and CDR2 (germline): DFQATT, SNEGSKA (reference sequence). CDR3 sequence reads: CSAGNPVEFSYEQYF. For the CDR3, the DNA is TGCAGTGCTGGAAATCCGGTGGAGTTCTCCTACGAGCAGTACTTC.

V and J are TRBV12-3 or TRBV12-4 and TRBJ2-1; D unresolved. V lost 5 bases and J 9 bases, leaving 20 bases between the germline ends. The CDR3 has 15 amino acids. The CDR3 bases are TGTGCCAGCAGTCTGCGAGAGGACGGTGCCGGTGAGCAGTTCTTC. Translated, it gives CASSLREDGAGEQFF.

V is TRBV5-5 and J is TRBJ2-2; 7 bases map to TRBD1. Looked up from germline, CDR1 is SGHKS and CDR2 is YYEKEE (reference sequence). V was pared by 3 bases and J by 8 bases, with 10 bases of the junction left unmatched. This CDR3 spans 15 amino acids. The CDR3 region is CASSWLGQLLGELFF. The CDR3 region has the DNA TGTGCCAGCAGCTGGCTGGGACAGTTGTTGGGGGAGCTGTTTTTT.